Given below is one T cell receptor beta chain in context. What it binds is not known. Treatment reported: 15 to 20 received Ad26.COV2.S at low or high dose, single or two shots; 5 received placebo; per-sample allocation not given. Sampling happened 63 days after the first vaccine or placebo injection. Produced via immunoSEQ multiplex PCR; TCRdb's table is partial and in-frame only. Altogether 450,000 to 550,000 clones are present, roughly 87% being singletons, with the ten largest covering roughly 1.7%. These data come from a study of Ad26.COV2.S vaccination and SARS-CoV-2 variants. The overall study: The COV1001 Ad26.COV2.S trial arm included the donor. Study results and limitations: Those who received vaccine or placebo ended up with similar non-spike TCR breadth. The TCR breadth and depth analyses may have understated or missed part of the total T cell responses.

The CDR3 covers 16 residues. V dropped 1 base and J dropped 7; count of bases not matched to a gene: 8. Germline lookup yields CDR1 SGHRS and CDR2 YFSETQ. The origin of this receptor is a person aged 18-60 years who received the Ad26.COV2.S COVID-19 vaccine or a placebo. This chain links TRBV5-1 with TRBJ1-6; 7 bases are shared with TRBD1. The source material was peripheral blood, sampled in a trial of Ad26.COV2.S vaccine versus placebo. The CDR3 here is CASSLIPGQINSPLHF. The CDR3 coding sequence is TGCGCCAGCAGCTTGATTCCGGGACAGATCAATTCACCCCTCCACTTT. The whole variable domain, filled in from reference TRBV5-1 and TRBJ1-6, reads KAGVTQTPRYLIKTRGQQVTLSCSPISGHRSVSWYQQTPGQGLQFLFEYFSETQRNKGNFPGRFSGRQFSNSRSEMNVSTLELGDSALYLCASSLIPGQINSPLHFGNGTRLTVT.